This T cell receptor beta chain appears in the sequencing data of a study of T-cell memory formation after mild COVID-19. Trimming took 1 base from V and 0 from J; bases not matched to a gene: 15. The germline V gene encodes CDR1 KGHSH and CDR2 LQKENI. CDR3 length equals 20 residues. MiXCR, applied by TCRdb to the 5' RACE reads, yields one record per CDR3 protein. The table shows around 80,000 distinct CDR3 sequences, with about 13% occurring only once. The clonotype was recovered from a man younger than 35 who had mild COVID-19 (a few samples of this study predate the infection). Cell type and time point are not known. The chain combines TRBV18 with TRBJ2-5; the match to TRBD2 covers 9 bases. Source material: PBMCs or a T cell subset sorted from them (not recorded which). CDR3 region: CASSPRPAGGIPGHQETQYF. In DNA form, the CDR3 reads TGTGCCAGCTCACCACGTCCCGCGGGGGGGATACCCGGCCACCAAGAGACCCAGTACTTC.